This is a list of T cell receptor beta chains from one sample in a study of tumor-infiltrating lymphocytes in primary liver carcinoma. TCRdb re-derived calls from the multiplex PCR reads in MiXCR, one entry per CDR3 protein. The sample shows fewer than 250,000 distinct CDR3 sequences, roughly two thirds of them seen only once. Sequenced material: peripheral blood. The receptors derive from a woman in her fifties or sixties with primary liver carcinoma and hepatitis B virus infection. Both conserved end residues are part of each CDR3. A D gene is named only where the DNA matches it firmly. Expanded clones get a size class; other rows say once, few or many, or leave the size out.

d_gene: TRBD1; abundance: NA; v_gene: TRBV11-3; j_gene: TRBJ2-2; len: 15; CDR3nt: TGTACCAGCAGCTCACGGACAGGGGGTTCCGGGGAGCTGTTTTTT; CDR3aa: CTSSSRTGGSGELFF
d_gene: TRBD2; abundance: many; v_gene: TRBV11-3; j_gene: TRBJ2-1; len: 17; CDR3nt: TGTGCCAGCAGCTTAGAACTAGCGGGAGTCGGTTTCGGTGAGCAGTTCTTC; CDR3aa: CASSLELAGVGFGEQFF
d_gene: TRBD2; abundance: NA; v_gene: TRBV11-2; j_gene: TRBJ2-7; len: 15; CDR3nt: TGTGCCAGCAGCCCTTGGACTAGCGGAGACTACGAGCAGTATTTC; CDR3aa: CASSPWTSGDYEQYF
d_gene: NA; abundance: NA; v_gene: TRBV11-3; j_gene: TRBJ2-1; len: 15; CDR3nt: TGTGCCAGCAGCTTAGGAGTCACCCGGAGCCCTGAGCAGTTCTTC; CDR3aa: CASSLGVTRSPEQFF
d_gene: NA; abundance: few; v_gene: TRBV11-2; j_gene: TRBJ2-5; len: 14; CDR3nt: TGTGCCAGCAGCAAGGGGACATCCAGTGAGACTCAGTACTTC; CDR3aa: CASSKGTSSETQYF
d_gene: NA; abundance: many; v_gene: TRBV6-6; j_gene: TRBJ1-3; len: 17; CDR3nt: TGTGCCAGCAGTGACCGGGTCAGAAGAGACTCTGGAAACACCATATATTTT; CDR3aa: CASSDRVRRDSGNTIYF
d_gene: TRBD1; abundance: NA; v_gene: TRBV6-5; j_gene: TRBJ1-5; len: 14; CDR3nt: TGTGCCAGCAGCCAGGGGACAGTGAATCGGGCCCAGCATTTT; CDR3aa: CASSQGTVNRAQHF
d_gene: TRBD2; abundance: NA; v_gene: TRBV12-3/TRBV12-4; j_gene: TRBJ2-3; len: 15; CDR3nt: TGTACTAGCAGCCCGCCTGGCGGGAGGAGTAATACGCAGTATTTT; CDR3aa: CTSSPPGGRSNTQYF
d_gene: NA; abundance: few; v_gene: TRBV5-8; j_gene: TRBJ2-7; len: 15; CDR3nt: TGTGCCAGCAGCTTGGAGGCGGTCCACTCCTACGAGCAGTACTTC; CDR3aa: CASSLEAVHSYEQYF
d_gene: NA; abundance: NA; v_gene: TRBV4-2; j_gene: TRBJ2-7; len: 16; CDR3nt: TGTGCCAGCAGCCAAGTGACTAGAGGGAGTAACTACGAGCAGTACTTC; CDR3aa: CASSQVTRGSNYEQYF
d_gene: TRBD2; abundance: NA; v_gene: TRBV12-3/TRBV12-4; j_gene: TRBJ2-3; len: 17; CDR3nt: TGTGCCAGCAGTTTCACAGAGCGGGAGAGGAGCACAGATACGCAGTATTTT; CDR3aa: CASSFTERERSTDTQYF
d_gene: TRBD2; abundance: NA; v_gene: TRBV11-2; j_gene: TRBJ2-2; len: 17; CDR3nt: TGTGTCAGTACCTCGGGACTAGCGGGAGGGCCCGGCGGGGAGCTGTTTTTT; CDR3aa: CVSTSGLAGGPGGELFF
d_gene: NA; abundance: many; v_gene: TRBV29-1; j_gene: TRBJ1-2; len: 12; CDR3nt: TGCAGCGTTGGAGACAGTAACTATGGCTACACCTTC; CDR3aa: CSVGDSNYGYTF
d_gene: NA; abundance: NA; v_gene: TRBV5-1; j_gene: TRBJ2-1; len: 15; CDR3nt: TGCGCCAGCAGCTTGGAAGGACATACGAACAATGAGCAGTTCTTC; CDR3aa: CASSLEGHTNNEQFF
d_gene: TRBD1; abundance: NA; v_gene: TRBV7-8; j_gene: TRBJ1-1; len: 16; CDR3nt: TGTGCCAGCAGCCCCACCCGGGACAGTATGAACACTGAAGCTTTCTTT; CDR3aa: CASSPTRDSMNTEAFF
d_gene: TRBD1; abundance: NA; v_gene: TRBV30; j_gene: TRBJ2-2; len: 15; CDR3nt: TGTGCCTGGACCGTGGGGACAGGGTTTCCCTGGGAGCTGTTTTTT; CDR3aa: CAWTVGTGFPWELFF
d_gene: NA; abundance: large; v_gene: TRBV11-1; j_gene: TRBJ2-1; len: 15; CDR3nt: TGTGCCAGCAGCTTAGGGGGGACGACCTACAATGAGCAGTTCTTC; CDR3aa: CASSLGGTTYNEQFF
d_gene: TRBD2; abundance: NA; v_gene: TRBV11-2; j_gene: TRBJ2-1; len: 17; CDR3nt: TGTGCCAGCAGCCAATCCGTGGGACTAGTGGGGCTGAATGAGCAGTTCTTC; CDR3aa: CASSQSVGLVGLNEQFF
d_gene: TRBD2; abundance: once; v_gene: TRBV12-3/TRBV12-4; j_gene: TRBJ2-3; len: 16; CDR3nt: TGTACCAGTAGCACAGGGACTAGCGGGAGTTTGGTTACGCAGTATTTT; CDR3aa: CTSSTGTSGSLVTQYF
d_gene: TRBD1; abundance: many; v_gene: TRBV12-3/TRBV12-4; j_gene: TRBJ1-2; len: 13; CDR3nt: TGTGCCAGCAGTGTGACAGGGGTGGGCGGCTACACCTTC; CDR3aa: CASSVTGVGGYTF
d_gene: NA; abundance: NA; v_gene: TRBV11-3; j_gene: TRBJ1-4; len: 22; CDR3nt: NA; CDR3aa: CDSSIYLCSVDAPRDSATKLFF
d_gene: NA; abundance: NA; v_gene: TRBV11-2; j_gene: TRBJ2-7; len: 11; CDR3nt: TGTGCCTGCAGCTTAGCAGGTCAGCAGTACTTC; CDR3aa: CACSLAGQQYF
d_gene: NA; abundance: NA; v_gene: TRBV18; j_gene: TRBJ2-3; len: 16; CDR3nt: TGTGCCAGCTCACCGAGGAGCGGAGAAACCACAGATACGCAGTATTTT; CDR3aa: CASSPRSGETTDTQYF
d_gene: NA; abundance: many; v_gene: TRBV4-1; j_gene: TRBJ2-7; len: 14; CDR3nt: TGCGCCAGCAGCCAAGCGGAACAGAGTTACGAGCAGTACTTC; CDR3aa: CASSQAEQSYEQYF
d_gene: TRBD2; abundance: NA; v_gene: TRBV11-2; j_gene: TRBJ2-2; len: 18; CDR3nt: TGTGCCAGCGGCTTCGGAAGCGGACCACTAGCGAACACTGGGGAGCTGTTTTTT; CDR3aa: CASGFGSGPLANTGELFF
d_gene: TRBD2; abundance: many; v_gene: TRBV4-2; j_gene: TRBJ2-5; len: 17; CDR3nt: TGTGCCAGCAGCCAAGATGGGACTAGCGGGAGTGGGGAGACCCAGTACTTC; CDR3aa: CASSQDGTSGSGETQYF
d_gene: NA; abundance: once; v_gene: TRBV6-1; j_gene: TRBJ2-3; len: 15; CDR3nt: TGTGCCATCACTTATGGAAGCGGTGGCACAGATACGCAGTATTTT; CDR3aa: CAITYGSGGTDTQYF
d_gene: TRBD1; abundance: NA; v_gene: TRBV28; j_gene: TRBJ1-1; len: 15; CDR3nt: TGTGCCAGCAGTTCATCGACAGGGGGCAGAACTGAAGCTTTCTTT; CDR3aa: CASSSSTGGRTEAFF
d_gene: NA; abundance: NA; v_gene: TRBV6-5; j_gene: TRBJ2-7; len: 16; CDR3nt: TGTGCCAGCAGTCGTCAACTCCCGGTAAGCTCCTACGGGCAGTACTTC; CDR3aa: CASSRQLPVSSYGQYF
d_gene: NA; abundance: NA; v_gene: TRBV29-1; j_gene: TRBJ2-7; len: 12; CDR3nt: TGCAGCGCTGACCCGGGGGGCGACGAGCGGTACTTC; CDR3aa: CSADPGGDERYF
d_gene: TRBD2; abundance: NA; v_gene: TRBV11-2; j_gene: TRBJ2-7; len: 16; CDR3nt: TGTGCCAGCAGCTCAGATCCAGCGGGAGGGTCCTCCGAGCAGTACTTC; CDR3aa: CASSSDPAGGSSEQYF
d_gene: NA; abundance: NA; v_gene: TRBV11-1; j_gene: TRBJ1-2; len: 15; CDR3nt: TGTGTCAGCAGCCCGGGACAAGGAAATAACCATGGCTACACCTTC; CDR3aa: CVSSPGQGNNHGYTF
d_gene: NA; abundance: NA; v_gene: TRBV4-2; j_gene: TRBJ2-4; len: 16; CDR3nt: TGTGCCAGCAGCCAAGATTTGGCGGGACGGGGAGACATTCAGTACTTC; CDR3aa: CASSQDLAGRGDIQYF
d_gene: TRBD2; abundance: few; v_gene: TRBV12-3/TRBV12-4; j_gene: TRBJ2-1; len: 15; CDR3nt: TGTGCCAGTGGCCCGGGACTACCAAACTACAATGGGCAGTTCTTC; CDR3aa: CASGPGLPNYNGQFF
d_gene: NA; abundance: NA; v_gene: TRBV11-1; j_gene: TRBJ1-4; len: 13; CDR3nt: TGTGTCAGCAGCAGGAGGACTAATGAAAAACTGTTTTTT; CDR3aa: CVSSRRTNEKLFF
d_gene: NA; abundance: few; v_gene: TRBV7-8; j_gene: TRBJ2-2; len: 16; CDR3nt: TGTGCCAGCAGCCTCCGGGACACCGCCGGCACCGGGGAGCTGTTTTTT; CDR3aa: CASSLRDTAGTGELFF
d_gene: TRBD2; abundance: NA; v_gene: TRBV28; j_gene: TRBJ2-1; len: 17; CDR3nt: TGTGCCAGCAGTTCTAGTGGACTAGCGGGGGCCCGGGGTGAGCAGTTCTTC; CDR3aa: CASSSSGLAGARGEQFF
d_gene: NA; abundance: medium-sized; v_gene: TRBV4-1; j_gene: TRBJ1-5; len: 17; CDR3nt: TGCGCCAGCAGCCGCACCACGGGGGGGAATAGCAATCAGCCCCAGCATTTT; CDR3aa: CASSRTTGGNSNQPQHF
d_gene: TRBD1; abundance: once; v_gene: TRBV11-1; j_gene: TRBJ1-5; len: 24; CDR3nt: TGTGCCAGCAGCCCCACTCTGGGACAGGGAACGATAGCGGGATTCAACGATAGCAGTCAGCCCCAGCATTTT; CDR3aa: CASSPTLGQGTIAGFNDSSQPQHF
d_gene: TRBD2; abundance: NA; v_gene: TRBV6-5; j_gene: TRBJ2-1; len: 15; CDR3nt: TGTGCCAGCAGCCAGGGACTAGAGCACTACAATGAGCAGTTCTTC; CDR3aa: CASSQGLEHYNEQFF
d_gene: TRBD2; abundance: few; v_gene: TRBV28; j_gene: TRBJ2-2; len: 16; CDR3nt: TGTGCCAGCAGACACGCCTCTAGCGGCAACACCGGGGAGCTGTTTTTT; CDR3aa: CASRHASSGNTGELFF
d_gene: NA; abundance: NA; v_gene: TRBV11-3; j_gene: TRBJ2-7; len: 15; CDR3nt: TGTGCCAGCAGCTTAGGTGCAGGGGAATCCCACGATCAGTATTTC; CDR3aa: CASSLGAGESHDQYF
d_gene: NA; abundance: NA; v_gene: TRBV11-2; j_gene: TRBJ2-1; len: 15; CDR3nt: TGTGTCAGCAGCTCCCGGTGGAGCTCCTACAATGAGCAGTTCTTC; CDR3aa: CVSSSRWSSYNEQFF
d_gene: NA; abundance: once; v_gene: TRBV6-5; j_gene: TRBJ1-3; len: 15; CDR3nt: TGTGCCAACAGTTACTCAGGAGGTTTAGGAAACACCATATATTTT; CDR3aa: CANSYSGGLGNTIYF
d_gene: NA; abundance: NA; v_gene: TRBV7-3; j_gene: TRBJ2-1; len: 15; CDR3nt: TGTGCCAGCAGCTTAGTGTCGGCAGCCTACAATGAGCAGTTCTTC; CDR3aa: CASSLVSAAYNEQFF
d_gene: NA; abundance: NA; v_gene: TRBV12-3/TRBV12-4; j_gene: TRBJ2-7; len: 14; CDR3nt: TGTGCCAGCAGTTTGTCTTCATTCGGGGACGAGCAGTACTTC; CDR3aa: CASSLSSFGDEQYF
d_gene: NA; abundance: NA; v_gene: TRBV5-6; j_gene: TRBJ1-5; len: 16; CDR3nt: TGTGCCAGCAGCTACCTCGGAGGACCGTCCAATCAGCACCAGCATTTT; CDR3aa: CASSYLGGPSNQHQHF
d_gene: NA; abundance: NA; v_gene: TRBV7-4; j_gene: TRBJ2-1; len: 13; CDR3nt: TGTGCCAGCAGGGTGGGCACGGACAATGAGCAGTTCTTC; CDR3aa: CASRVGTDNEQFF
d_gene: TRBD2; abundance: NA; v_gene: TRBV28; j_gene: TRBJ2-5; len: 15; CDR3nt: TGTGCCAGCACCACCTGGGAGGGAGGGGCACGGACCCAGTACTTC; CDR3aa: CASTTWEGGARTQYF
d_gene: NA; abundance: NA; v_gene: TRBV28; j_gene: TRBJ1-2; len: 14; CDR3nt: TGTGCCAGCCGTGACAGCATCGGAGTCTATGGCTACACCTTC; CDR3aa: CASRDSIGVYGYTF
d_gene: NA; abundance: NA; v_gene: TRBV28; j_gene: TRBJ2-6; len: 15; CDR3nt: TGTGCCAGCAGTTTATGGGGGTCTGGGGCCAACGTCCTGACTTTC; CDR3aa: CASSLWGSGANVLTF
d_gene: NA; abundance: NA; v_gene: TRBV4-2; j_gene: TRBJ1-4; len: 18; CDR3nt: TGTGCCAGCAGCCAAGATTCCTCCATGGCGAATGAGTATGAAAAACTGTTTTTT; CDR3aa: CASSQDSSMANEYEKLFF
d_gene: TRBD2; abundance: NA; v_gene: TRBV11-2; j_gene: TRBJ2-7; len: 15; CDR3nt: TGTGCCAGCAGTCGTACCGGGACTAGCGACTACGAGCGGTACTTC; CDR3aa: CASSRTGTSDYERYF
d_gene: TRBD2; abundance: NA; v_gene: TRBV5-4; j_gene: TRBJ2-2; len: 15; CDR3nt: TGTGCCAGCAGCCCAGCGGGAAGAGACACCGGGGAGCTGTTTTTT; CDR3aa: CASSPAGRDTGELFF
d_gene: NA; abundance: many; v_gene: TRBV6-5; j_gene: TRBJ1-1; len: 13; CDR3nt: TGTGCCAGCAGTTACGGTCGGGGCACTGAAGCTTTCTTT; CDR3aa: CASSYGRGTEAFF
d_gene: NA; abundance: NA; v_gene: TRBV28; j_gene: TRBJ2-7; len: 15; CDR3nt: TGTGCCAGCAGTTTTGGGAGGAATCCTACCTACGAGCAGTACTTC; CDR3aa: CASSFGRNPTYEQYF
d_gene: NA; abundance: medium-sized; v_gene: TRBV12-3/TRBV12-4; j_gene: TRBJ2-3; len: 15; CDR3nt: TGTGCCAGCAGCCTAAGGGCCGGGAACACAGATACGCAGTATTTT; CDR3aa: CASSLRAGNTDTQYF
d_gene: NA; abundance: few; v_gene: TRBV12-3/TRBV12-4; j_gene: TRBJ2-5; len: 14; CDR3nt: TGTGCCAGCAGTTTAGACAGGAATCAAGAGACCCAGTACTTC; CDR3aa: CASSLDRNQETQYF
d_gene: NA; abundance: NA; v_gene: TRBV4-2; j_gene: TRBJ1-2; len: 15; CDR3nt: TGTGCCAGCAGCCGCCGGGGCGGGGCCAACTATGGCTACACCTTC; CDR3aa: CASSRRGGANYGYTF